Listed below are T cell receptor beta chains from one sample, sequenced in a study of human T cells and chemical hapten exposure. TCRdb recomputed calls from the RACE reads with MiXCR, one row per CDR3 protein. The table shows fewer than 300,000 distinct CDR3 sequences, with more than 6.5% occurring only once. Sequencing was performed on whole blood, taken in connection with sensitization to the hapten diphenylcyclopropenone (DPC). These receptors were collected from a woman aged 40 to 55 with alopecia areata. Some clones in this sample may be carry-over from other donors' samples. The CDR3 runs from the conserved cysteine through the conserved F or W. The D gene is left open where the match is weak. Size is omitted from some rows. Given values are once, few, many or a class for expanded clones.

D,size,V,J,DNA,CDR3
.,.,TRBV6-5,TRBJ2-5,TGTGCCAGCAGTTACTACTCGGCCCGGTATGAGACCCAGTACTTC,CASSYYSARYETQYF
TRBD1,many,TRBV7-2,TRBJ1-4,TGTGCCAGCAGCCCCAGGGGGCGAAGGGATGAAAAACTGTTTTTT,CASSPRGRRDEKLFF
.,.,TRBV5-1,TRBJ2-3,TGCGCCAGCAGCCCGACCCCCAGGGGCTGGAGCACAGATACGCAGTATTTT,CASSPTPRGWSTDTQYF
.,.,TRBV6-2/TRBV6-3,TRBJ2-3,TGTGCCAGCAGTTACCCCGCCCGGCTCATCACAGATACGCAGTATTTT,CASSYPARLITDTQYF
TRBD1,.,TRBV25-1,TRBJ1-2,TGTGCCAGCAGTGCGCGAACACAGGGGGCCGAGGACGGCTACACCTTC,CASSARTQGAEDGYTF
.,.,TRBV6-1,TRBJ2-7,TGTGCCAGCAGTGAAGTTTGGGTGGGCTCCTACGAGCAGTACTTC,CASSEVWVGSYEQYF
.,few,TRBV4-3,TRBJ2-7,TGCGCCAGCAGCCAAGATCGCCGGACAGCCAGGTCCGAGCAGTACTTC,CASSQDRRTARSEQYF
TRBD2,.,TRBV2,TRBJ2-3,TGTGCCGGCGCGCGGACTAGCCTGCCAGATACGCAGTATTTT,CAGARTSLPDTQYF
.,.,TRBV10-3,TRBJ2-7,TGTGCCATCAGGGCCGGATACGAGCAGTACTTC,CAIRAGYEQYF
TRBD2,.,TRBV27,TRBJ2-3,TGTGCCAGCAGTTTACACCAACTAGCGGGACAAGATACGCAGTATTTT,CASSLHQLAGQDTQYF
TRBD1,.,TRBV4-2,TRBJ2-3,TGTGCCAGCAGCCAATCCGGGACAGGGGGCCTTACAGATACGCAGTATTTT,CASSQSGTGGLTDTQYF
.,.,TRBV11-2,TRBJ2-3,TGTGCCAGCAGCTTAGCCGGCCAGAATACGCAGTATTTT,CASSLAGQNTQYF
.,few,TRBV20-1,TRBJ1-2,TGCAGTGCTAGAGATGGGACATCACGAGGCTATGGCTACACCTTC,CSARDGTSRGYGYTF
.,.,TRBV9,TRBJ2-1,TGTGCCAGCAGCGAAGGGATCGACAATGAGCAGTTCTTC,CASSEGIDNEQFF
TRBD1,.,TRBV4-2,TRBJ2-5,TGTGCCAGCAGCCAAGATCCGGCGGGACAGGGAAAAGAGACCCAGTACTTC,CASSQDPAGQGKETQYF
.,few,TRBV20-1,TRBJ2-7,TGCAGTGCTAGAGCTAAGAGCTCCTACGAGCAGTACTTC,CSARAKSSYEQYF
.,few,TRBV7-6,TRBJ1-2,TGTGCCAGCAGCTTAGAGCCCACAGATTTTCATGGCTACACCTTC,CASSLEPTDFHGYTF
TRBD1,.,TRBV2,TRBJ2-3,TGTGCCAGCAGTGCGGCAGGACAGGGCCTCTTTGGGGATACGCAGTATTTT,CASSAAGQGLFGDTQYF
.,few,TRBV6-4,TRBJ2-1,TGTGCCAGCAGTGATCAGGACGGAGACAATGAGCAGTTCTTC,CASSDQDGDNEQFF
TRBD1,few,TRBV5-1,TRBJ1-1,TGCGCCAGCATGGAGGGGGCTACAGGGACCACTGAAGCTTTCTTT,CASMEGATGTTEAFF
.,.,TRBV9,TRBJ2-3,TGTGCCAGCAGCGTAGCTGGGCAGGGTGGCACAGATACGCAGTATTTT,CASSVAGQGGTDTQYF
.,many,TRBV28,TRBJ1-6,TGTGCCAGCAGTTTGCTACAAAATTCACCCCTCCACTTT,CASSLLQNSPLHF
TRBD2,.,TRBV9,TRBJ2-1,TGTGCCAGCAGCGTAGGCGGGGCTAGCGGGACATATGAGCAGTTCTTC,CASSVGGASGTYEQFF
.,few,TRBV7-2,TRBJ2-7,TGTGCCAGCAGCTTAGCCCTAAACGACCACGAGCAGTACTTC,CASSLALNDHEQYF
.,few,TRBV6-5,TRBJ2-1,TGTGCCAGCAGGCAACAGGGCGGGAAGAATGAGCAGTTCTTC,CASRQQGGKNEQFF
TRBD1,.,TRBV7-2,TRBJ1-1,TGTGCCAGCAGGCAGGGGGCCTCGAACACTGAAGCTTTCTTT,CASRQGASNTEAFF
.,few,TRBV7-7,TRBJ2-1,TGTGCTAGCAGCCCGGTTGGCAGTAGCAATGAGCAGTTCTTC,CASSPVGSSNEQFF
TRBD1,many,TRBV15,TRBJ1-1,TGTGCCACCAGCCGCAGACAGGGTGAAGCTTTCTTT,CATSRRQGEAFF
.,many,TRBV29-1,TRBJ1-2,TGCAGCGTTTCGGGCCTCAACTATGGCTACACCTTC,CSVSGLNYGYTF